The subject of this entry is one T cell receptor beta chain. Antigen unknown. Measured with immunoSEQ multiplex PCR; TCRdb has only the in-frame clones, and not every one. The sample yields just under 55,000 clones, 70% to 90% seen once. These data come from a study of T cell responses to AZD1222 COVID-19 vaccine. CDR1 MNHEY and CDR2 SVGEGT come from the germline V gene. The junction had 7 bases not matched to a gene; V was cut back by 2 bases and J by 9 bases. This CDR3 is built from 15 residues. Notes on the study in general: Spike-specific TCR breadth and depth grew following two AZD1222 doses. Among those given AZD1222, only five or six were seropositive at baseline. Samples come after the peak T cell response, not at day 14. Distributed over spike, vaccine-associated CD4 TCRs predominated at 160-218 and 743-854.

The sample was peripheral blood, taken on day 0 of AZD1222 vaccination. The TCR was taken from an adult in good health. V gene TRBV6-2 or TRBV6-3 combines with J gene TRBJ2-1; 10 positions match TRBD1. The CDR3 DNA reads as TGTGCCAGCAGTTACGGACGACAGGGGGCAATTGAGCAGTTCTTC. The encoded protein is CASSYGRQGAIEQFF.